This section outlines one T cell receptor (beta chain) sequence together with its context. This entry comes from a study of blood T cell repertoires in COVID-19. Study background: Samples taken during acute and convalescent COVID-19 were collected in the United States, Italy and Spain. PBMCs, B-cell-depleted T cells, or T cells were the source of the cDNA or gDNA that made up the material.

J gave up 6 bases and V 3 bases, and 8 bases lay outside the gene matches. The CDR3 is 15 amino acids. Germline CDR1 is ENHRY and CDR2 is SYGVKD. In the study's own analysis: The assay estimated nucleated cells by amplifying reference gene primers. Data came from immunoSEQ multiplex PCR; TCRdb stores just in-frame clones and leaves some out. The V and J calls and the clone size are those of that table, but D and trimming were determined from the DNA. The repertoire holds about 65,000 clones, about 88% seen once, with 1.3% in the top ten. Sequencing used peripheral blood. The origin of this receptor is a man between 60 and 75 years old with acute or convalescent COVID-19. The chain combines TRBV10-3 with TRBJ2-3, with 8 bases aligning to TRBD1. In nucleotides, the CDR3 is TGTGCCATCAGTGACGACCAGGGGGCGATGGATACGCAGTATTTT. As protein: CAISDDQGAMDTQYF.